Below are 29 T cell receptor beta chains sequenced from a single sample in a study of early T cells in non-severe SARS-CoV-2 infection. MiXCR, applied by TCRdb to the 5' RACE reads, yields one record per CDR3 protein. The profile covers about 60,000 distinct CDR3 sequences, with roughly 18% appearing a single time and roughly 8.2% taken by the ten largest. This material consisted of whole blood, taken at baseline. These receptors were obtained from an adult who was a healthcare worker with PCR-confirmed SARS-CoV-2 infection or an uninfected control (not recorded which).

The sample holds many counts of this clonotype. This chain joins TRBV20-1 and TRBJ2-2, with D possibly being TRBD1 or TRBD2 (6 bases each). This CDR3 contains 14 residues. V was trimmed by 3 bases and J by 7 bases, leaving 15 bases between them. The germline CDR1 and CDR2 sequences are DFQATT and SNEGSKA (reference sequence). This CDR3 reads CSASTPGARGELFF. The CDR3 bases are TGCAGTGCTAGCACACCGGGGGCCCGCGGGGAGCTGTTTTTT.

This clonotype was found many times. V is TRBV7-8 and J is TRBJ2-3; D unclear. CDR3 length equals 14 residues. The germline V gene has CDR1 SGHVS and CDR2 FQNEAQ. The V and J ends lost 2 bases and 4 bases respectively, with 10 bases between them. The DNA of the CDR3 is TGTGCCAGCAGCTTAATGTTGAGCGCAGATACGCAGTATTTT. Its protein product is CASSLMLSADTQYF.

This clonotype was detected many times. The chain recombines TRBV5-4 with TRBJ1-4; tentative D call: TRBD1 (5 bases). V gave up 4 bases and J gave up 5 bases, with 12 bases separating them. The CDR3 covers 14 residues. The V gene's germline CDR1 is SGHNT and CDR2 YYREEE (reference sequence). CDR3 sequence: CASSRDSINEKLFF. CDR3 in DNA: TGTGCCAGCAGCCGGGACTCGATAAATGAAAAACTGTTTTTT.

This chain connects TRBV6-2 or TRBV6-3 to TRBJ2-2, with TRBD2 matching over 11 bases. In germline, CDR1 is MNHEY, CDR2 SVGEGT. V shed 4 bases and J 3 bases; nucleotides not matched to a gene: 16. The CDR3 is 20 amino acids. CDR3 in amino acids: CASSSIRSASGRKDTGELFF. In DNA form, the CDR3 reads TGTGCCAGCAGTTCTATTCGGTCCGCTAGCGGGAGGAAAGACACCGGGGAGCTGTTTTTT.

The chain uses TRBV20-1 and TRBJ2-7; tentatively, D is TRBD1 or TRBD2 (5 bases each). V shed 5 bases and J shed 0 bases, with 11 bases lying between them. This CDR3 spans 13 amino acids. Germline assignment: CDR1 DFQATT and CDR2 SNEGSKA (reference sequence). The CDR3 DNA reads TGCAGTGCTCAGGGACGGATCTCCTACGAGCAGTACTTC. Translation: CSAQGRISYEQYF.

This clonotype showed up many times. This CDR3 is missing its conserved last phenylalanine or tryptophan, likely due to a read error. The CDR3 sequence: CSALGGTGYEQYL. The CDR3 DNA sequence: TGCAGTGCGCTAGGCGGGACAGGCTACGAGCAGTACCTC. The chain uses TRBV20-1 and TRBJ2-7; 8 bases are a match to TRBD1. Trimming removed 6 bases from V and 3 bases from J; junction bases left unmatched: 7. Germline loops: CDR1 DFQATT, CDR2 SNEGSKA (reference sequence). CDR3 size: 13 residues.

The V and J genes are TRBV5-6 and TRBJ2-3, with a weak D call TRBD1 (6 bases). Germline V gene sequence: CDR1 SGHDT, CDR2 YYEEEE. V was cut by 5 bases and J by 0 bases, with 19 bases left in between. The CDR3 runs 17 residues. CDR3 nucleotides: TGTGCCAGCAGTTTTATCCCGGGACAAAGGAGCACAGATACGCAGTATTTT. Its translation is CASSFIPGQRSTDTQYF.

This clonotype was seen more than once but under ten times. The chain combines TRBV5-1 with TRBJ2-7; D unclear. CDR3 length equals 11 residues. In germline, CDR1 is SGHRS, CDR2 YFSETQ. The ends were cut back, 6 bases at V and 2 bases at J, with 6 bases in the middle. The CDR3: CASKAAYEQYF. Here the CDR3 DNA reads TGCGCCAGCAAAGCAGCCTACGAGCAGTACTTC.

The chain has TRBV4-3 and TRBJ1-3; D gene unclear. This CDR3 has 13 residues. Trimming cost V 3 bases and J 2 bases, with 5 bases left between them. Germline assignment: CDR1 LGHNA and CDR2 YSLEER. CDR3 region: CASSQTAGNTIYF. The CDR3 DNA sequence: TGCGCCAGCAGCCAGACGGCTGGAAACACCATATATTTT.

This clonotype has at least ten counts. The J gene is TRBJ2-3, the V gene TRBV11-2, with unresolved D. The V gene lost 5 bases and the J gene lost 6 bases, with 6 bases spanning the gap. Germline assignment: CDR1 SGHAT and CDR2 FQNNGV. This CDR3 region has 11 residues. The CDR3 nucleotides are TGTGCCAGCAGCCCCCTCGATACGCAGTATTTT. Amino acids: CASSPLDTQYF.

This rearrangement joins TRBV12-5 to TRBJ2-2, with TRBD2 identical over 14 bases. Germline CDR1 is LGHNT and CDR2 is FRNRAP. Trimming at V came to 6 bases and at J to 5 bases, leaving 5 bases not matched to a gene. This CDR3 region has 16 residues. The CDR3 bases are TGTGCTAGTGGCCCTTGGACTAGCGGGAGGACCGGGGAGCTGTTTTTT. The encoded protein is CASGPWTSGRTGELFF. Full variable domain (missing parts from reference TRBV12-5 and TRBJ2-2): DARVTQTPRHKVTEMGQEVTMRCQPILGHNTVFWYRQTMMQGLELLAYFRNRAPLDDSGMPKDRFSAEMPDATLATLKIQPSEPRDSAVYFCASGPWTSGRTGELFFGEGSRLTVL.

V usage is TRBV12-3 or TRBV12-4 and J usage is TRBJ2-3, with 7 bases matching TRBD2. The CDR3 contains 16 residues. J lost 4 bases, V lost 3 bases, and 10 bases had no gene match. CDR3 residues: CASSLGRTRSADTQYF. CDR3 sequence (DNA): TGTGCCAGCAGTTTGGGGAGGACTAGGTCGGCAGATACGCAGTATTTT.

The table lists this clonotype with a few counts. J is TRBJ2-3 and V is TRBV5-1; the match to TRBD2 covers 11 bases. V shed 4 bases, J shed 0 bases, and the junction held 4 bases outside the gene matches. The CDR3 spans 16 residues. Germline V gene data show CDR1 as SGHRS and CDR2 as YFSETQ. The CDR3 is CASSMGLAASTDTQYF. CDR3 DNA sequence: TGCGCCAGCAGCATGGGACTAGCGGCTAGCACAGATACGCAGTATTTT. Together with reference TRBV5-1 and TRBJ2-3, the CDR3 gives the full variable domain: KAGVTQTPRYLIKTRGQQVTLSCSPISGHRSVSWYQQTPGQGLQFLFEYFSETQRNKGNFPGRFSGRQFSNSRSEMNVSTLELGDSALYLCASSMGLAASTDTQYFGPGTRLTVL.

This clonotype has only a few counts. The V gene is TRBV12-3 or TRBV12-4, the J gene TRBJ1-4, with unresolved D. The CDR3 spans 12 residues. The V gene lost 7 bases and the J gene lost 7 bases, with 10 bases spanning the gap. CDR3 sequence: CASTQVGEKLFF. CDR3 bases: TGTGCCAGCACCCAAGTGGGTGAAAAACTGTTTTTT.

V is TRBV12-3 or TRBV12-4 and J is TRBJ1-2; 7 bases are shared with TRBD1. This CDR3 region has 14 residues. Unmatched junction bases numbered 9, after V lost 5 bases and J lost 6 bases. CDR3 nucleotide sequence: TGTGCCAGCAGTGGAGGGTCAGGGGGTAATGGCTACACCTTC. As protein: CASSGGSGGNGYTF.

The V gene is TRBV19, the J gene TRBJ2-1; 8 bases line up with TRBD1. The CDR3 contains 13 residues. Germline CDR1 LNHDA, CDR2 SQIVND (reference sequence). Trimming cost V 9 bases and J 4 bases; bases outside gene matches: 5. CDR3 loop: CASQGALYNEQFF. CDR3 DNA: TGTGCCAGCCAGGGGGCTTTATACAATGAGCAGTTCTTC.

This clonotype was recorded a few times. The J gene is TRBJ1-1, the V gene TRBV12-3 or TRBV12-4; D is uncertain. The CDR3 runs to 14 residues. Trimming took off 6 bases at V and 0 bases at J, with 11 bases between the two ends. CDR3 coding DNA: TGTGCCAGCAGCCCGAGTTCATTGAACACTGAAGCTTTCTTT. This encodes CASSPSSLNTEAFF.

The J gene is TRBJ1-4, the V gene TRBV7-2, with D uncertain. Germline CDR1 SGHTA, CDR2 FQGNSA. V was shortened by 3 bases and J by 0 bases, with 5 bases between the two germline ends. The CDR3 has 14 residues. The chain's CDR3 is CASSFKPTNEKLFF. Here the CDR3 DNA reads TGTGCCAGCAGCTTCAAACCAACTAATGAAAAACTGTTTTTT.

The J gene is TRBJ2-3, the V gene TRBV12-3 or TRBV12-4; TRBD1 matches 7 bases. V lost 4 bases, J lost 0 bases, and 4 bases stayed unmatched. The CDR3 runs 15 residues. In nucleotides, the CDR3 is TGTGCCAGCAGTTCCCAGGGACAGAGCACAGATACGCAGTATTTT. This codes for CASSSQGQSTDTQYF.

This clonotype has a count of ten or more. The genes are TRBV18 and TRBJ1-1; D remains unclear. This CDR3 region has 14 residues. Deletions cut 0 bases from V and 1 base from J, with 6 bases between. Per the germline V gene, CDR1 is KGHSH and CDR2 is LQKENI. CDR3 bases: TGTGCCAGCTCACCACCCAAGGGGAACACTGAAGCTTTCTTT. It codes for CASSPPKGNTEAFF. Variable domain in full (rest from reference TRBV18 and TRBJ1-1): NAGVMQNPRHLVRRRGQEARLRCSPMKGHSHVYWYRQLPEEGLKFMVYLQKENIIDESGMPKERFSAEFPKEGPSILRIQQVVRGDSAAYFCASSPPKGNTEAFFGQGTRLTVV.

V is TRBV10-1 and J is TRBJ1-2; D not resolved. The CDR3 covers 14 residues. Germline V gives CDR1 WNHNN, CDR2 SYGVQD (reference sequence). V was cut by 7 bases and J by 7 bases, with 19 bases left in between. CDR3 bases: TGCGCCAGCACCCAGCCCAACTGGGATCGTGGCTACACCTTC. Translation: CASTQPNWDRGYTF.

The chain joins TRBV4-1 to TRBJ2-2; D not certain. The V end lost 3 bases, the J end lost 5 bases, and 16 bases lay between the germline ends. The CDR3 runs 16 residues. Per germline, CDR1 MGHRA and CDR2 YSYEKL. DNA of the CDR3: TGCGCCAGCAGCCACCAAGACTTGATTGGGACCGGGGAGCTGTTTTTT. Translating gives CASSHQDLIGTGELFF.

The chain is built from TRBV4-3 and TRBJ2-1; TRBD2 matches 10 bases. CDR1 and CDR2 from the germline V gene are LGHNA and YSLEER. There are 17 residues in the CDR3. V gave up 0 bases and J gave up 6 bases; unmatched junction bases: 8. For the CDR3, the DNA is TGCGCCAGCAGCCAAGATACAACTAGCGGGATTGTCAATGAGCAGTTCTTC. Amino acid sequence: CASSQDTTSGIVNEQFF.

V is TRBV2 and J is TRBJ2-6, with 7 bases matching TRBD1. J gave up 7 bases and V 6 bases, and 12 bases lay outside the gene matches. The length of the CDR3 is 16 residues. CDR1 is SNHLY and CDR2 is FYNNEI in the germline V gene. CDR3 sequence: CASSRDRGLQANVLTF. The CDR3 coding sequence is TGTGCCAGCAGCCGGGACAGAGGCCTTCAAGCCAACGTCCTGACTTTC.

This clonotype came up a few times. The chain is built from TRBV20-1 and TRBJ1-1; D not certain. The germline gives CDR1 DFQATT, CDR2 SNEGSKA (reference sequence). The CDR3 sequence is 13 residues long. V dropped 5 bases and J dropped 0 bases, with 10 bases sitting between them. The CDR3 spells CSAPRGVNTEAFF. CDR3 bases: TGCAGTGCTCCCCGCGGAGTGAACACTGAAGCTTTCTTT.

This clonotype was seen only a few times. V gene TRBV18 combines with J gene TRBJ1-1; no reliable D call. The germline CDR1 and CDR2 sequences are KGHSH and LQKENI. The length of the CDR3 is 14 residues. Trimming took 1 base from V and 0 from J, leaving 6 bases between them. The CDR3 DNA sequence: TGTGCCAGCTCACCACGTCGGGTGAACACTGAAGCTTTCTTT. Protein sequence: CASSPRRVNTEAFF.

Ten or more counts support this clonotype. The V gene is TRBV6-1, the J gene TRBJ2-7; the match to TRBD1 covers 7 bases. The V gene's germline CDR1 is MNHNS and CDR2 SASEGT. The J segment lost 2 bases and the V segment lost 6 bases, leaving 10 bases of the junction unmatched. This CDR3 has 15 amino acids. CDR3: CASSGIETGTYEQYF. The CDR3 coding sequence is TGTGCCAGCAGCGGGATCGAGACAGGGACCTACGAGCAGTACTTC.

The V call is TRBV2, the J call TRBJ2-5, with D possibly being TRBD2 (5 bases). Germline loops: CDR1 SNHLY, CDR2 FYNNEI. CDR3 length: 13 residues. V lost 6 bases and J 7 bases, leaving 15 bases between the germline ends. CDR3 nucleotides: TGTGCCAGCAGGCTCGATAGAAGCGGGACCCAGTACTTC. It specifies CASRLDRSGTQYF.

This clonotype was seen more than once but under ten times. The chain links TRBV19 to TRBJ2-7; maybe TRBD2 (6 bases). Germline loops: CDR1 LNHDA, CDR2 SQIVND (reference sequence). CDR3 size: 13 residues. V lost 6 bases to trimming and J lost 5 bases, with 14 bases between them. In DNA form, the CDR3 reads TGTGCCAGTAGATACGGGGGAGACCACGAGCAGTACTTC. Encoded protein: CASRYGGDHEQYF.